The 29 T cell receptor beta chains listed next were all sequenced from one sample in a study of blood T cell repertoires in COVID-19. TCRdb keeps only in-frame clones here, not all; method: immunoSEQ multiplex PCR. This sample has some 150,000 clones, with approximately 86% found just once. The sample taken for sequencing was peripheral blood. The receptor source for this set is a woman aged 45-59 years with acute or convalescent COVID-19.

The V and J genes are TRBV2 and TRBJ1-3, with D possibly being TRBD1 (6 bases). The CDR3 contains 14 residues. Germline V lookup: CDR1 SNHLY, CDR2 FYNNEI. V was clipped by 3 bases and J by 5 bases, with 11 bases between them. DNA of the CDR3: TGTGCCAGCAGTGAGAGGGGGGGACGAAACACCATATATTTT. It translates to CASSERGGRNTIYF.

This chain joins TRBV9 and TRBJ1-5; D may be TRBD1 (5 bases). This CDR3 has 15 residues. V was pared by 3 bases and J by 7 bases, with 17 bases between. Germline V lookup: CDR1 SGDLS, CDR2 YYNGEE. In DNA form, the CDR3 reads TGTGCCAGCAGCGCCCGGGGGGGGTTTGGCCAGCCCCAGCATTTT. It is translated as CASSARGGFGQPQHF.

J is TRBJ2-5 and V is TRBV5-1; 7 nucleotides agree with TRBD2. The J segment lost 1 base and the V segment lost 0 bases, leaving 12 bases of the junction unmatched. From germline, CDR1 is SGHRS and CDR2 YFSETQ. The CDR3 totals 18 residues. CDR3 bases: TGCGCCAGCAGCTTGGCTGTAGTAGCGGGCTCGGGCCAAGAGACCCAGTACTTC. Its translation: CASSLAVVAGSGQETQYF.

J is TRBJ2-7 and V is TRBV7-9; a possible D gene is TRBD2 (6 bases). Deletions cut 2 bases from V and 2 bases from J, with 13 bases between. CDR1 and CDR2 (germline): SEHNR, FQNEAQ (reference sequence). The CDR3 has 15 residues. CDR3 sequence reads: CASSLRTGDAYEQYF. In DNA, the CDR3 is TGTGCCAGCAGCTTAAGGACGGGGGACGCCTACGAGCAGTACTTC.

The DNA of the CDR3 is TGCGCCAGCAACCCGGGGCTAGCGGGTATTGCGTCCTACGAGCAGTACTTC. Protein: CASNPGLAGIASYEQYF. The rearrangement uses TRBV5-1 and TRBJ2-7; 8 bases agree with TRBD2. CDR1 and CDR2 from the germline V gene are SGHRS and YFSETQ. This CDR3 is 17 amino acids long. With V trimmed by 6 bases and J by 1 base, 15 bases remained unmatched.

The chain carries TRBV5-3 and TRBJ1-5; possibly TRBD1 for D (5 bases). TRBV5-3 qualifies as an ORF whose function is uncertain. This CDR3 is 14 amino acids long. Trimming pared 4 bases from V and 1 base from J, leaving 9 bases between. The CDR3 DNA reads TGTGCCAGAAGCCGCAGGGAAAGCAATCAGCCCCAGCATTTT. This codes for CARSRRESNQPQHF.

The rearrangement links TRBV28 to TRBJ1-5, with 9 bases aligning to TRBD1. CDR1 is MDHEN and CDR2 is SYDVKM in the germline V gene. The CDR3 covers 15 residues. V shed 5 bases, J shed 7 bases, and the junction held 9 bases outside the gene matches. In nucleotides, the CDR3 is TGTGCCAGCAGTCAACTACAGGGGGCAGGGCAGCCCCAGCATTTT. Amino acids: CASSQLQGAGQPQHF.

V and J are TRBV7-3 and TRBJ2-7; TRBD2 might be the D (6 bases). Germline V CDR1 and CDR2: SGHTA, FQGTGA. V was trimmed by 0 bases and J by 4 bases, leaving 19 bases between them. The CDR3 runs to 17 residues. CDR3 in amino acids: CASSLTRAAGSGYEQYF. As DNA, the CDR3 is TGTGCCAGCAGCTTAACCCGCGCGGCGGGGTCGGGGTACGAGCAGTACTTC.

V and J are TRBV11-1 and TRBJ2-1; TRBD2 matches 12 bases. Trimming cost V 4 bases and J 9 bases; bases outside gene matches: 7. The CDR3 consists of 15 residues. Germline V gene data show CDR1 as SGHAT and CDR2 as FQDESV (reference sequence). CDR3 nucleotide sequence: TGTGCCAGCAGCTCCCGACTAGCGGGAGAGGGTGAGCAGTTCTTC. Translated, it gives CASSSRLAGEGEQFF.

This clone was counted once. The chain uses TRBV2 and TRBJ1-2, with 8 bases aligning to TRBD1. The germline CDR1 and CDR2 sequences are SNHLY and FYNNEI. The CDR3 covers 14 residues. The junction had 3 bases not matched to a gene; V was cut back by 2 bases and J by 4 bases. The CDR3 DNA sequence: TGTGCCAGCAGTGAAAGCAGGGGGCCCTATGGCTACACCTTC. Amino acid sequence: CASSESRGPYGYTF.

This chain joins TRBV2 and TRBJ2-7; the D gene is possibly TRBD2 (6 bases). CDR1 is SNHLY, CDR2 FYNNEI, per germline. This CDR3 contains 13 residues. V lost 5 bases and J 4 bases, leaving 12 bases between the germline ends. CDR3 DNA sequence: TGTGCCAGCAGTTCGGAGGGAATTTACGAGCAGTACTTC. It specifies CASSSEGIYEQYF.

The rearrangement joins TRBV7-9 to TRBJ2-2; D not certain. CDR1 and CDR2 from the germline V gene are SEHNR and FQNEAQ (reference sequence). Trimming removed 1 base at V and 2 bases at J, with 14 bases between. This CDR3 contains 17 residues. CDR3 nucleotide sequence: TGTGCCAGCAGCTTAGTCAGTATGATGACAAACACCGGGGAGCTGTTTTTT. It translates to CASSLVSMMTNTGELFF.

The chain uses TRBV19 and TRBJ1-5; D ambiguous. The CDR3 length is 15 residues. Between the trimmed V and J ends, which lost 4 bases and 4 bases, there was a span of 14 bases. In germline, CDR1 is LNHDA, CDR2 SQIVND (reference sequence). The CDR3 reads CASSNGEGVNQPQHF. In nucleotides, the CDR3 is TGTGCCAGTAGTAATGGAGAGGGTGTTAATCAGCCCCAGCATTTT.

The count of this clone is one. The gene calls are TRBV7-2 and TRBJ1-5, with D perhaps matching TRBD1 (6 bases). CDR1 and CDR2 (germline): SGHTA, FQGNSA. The V end lost 2 bases, the J end lost 5 bases, and 13 bases lay between the germline ends. The length of the CDR3 is 15 residues. The chain's CDR3 is CASSLRGGTDQPQHF. CDR3 nucleotide sequence: TGTGCCAGCAGCTTAAGAGGGGGTACGGATCAGCCCCAGCATTTT. The full variable domain, its missing parts supplied by reference TRBV7-2 and TRBJ1-5, is GAGVSQSPSNKVTEKGKDVELRCDPISGHTALYWYRQSLGQGLEFLIYFQGNSAPDKSGLPSDRFSAERTGGSVSTLTIQRTQQEDSAVYLCASSLRGGTDQPQHFGDGTRLSIL.

The chain carries TRBV12-5 and TRBJ2-2; maybe TRBD2 (7 bases). Germline V gene sequence: CDR1 LGHNT, CDR2 FRNRAP. V lost 2 bases to trimming and J lost 2 bases, with 9 bases between them. The CDR3 covers 15 residues. CDR3 DNA: TGTGCTAGTGGTTTGCGCGGGGGCAACACCGGGGAGCTGTTTTTT. Translation: CASGLRGGNTGELFF.

In this sample, this clone turned up once. This chain connects TRBV27 to TRBJ1-2; the D gene is possibly TRBD1 (5 bases). CDR1 is MNHEY, CDR2 SMNVEV, per germline (reference sequence). The CDR3 contains 14 residues. Trimming removed 5 bases at V and 3 bases at J, with 13 bases between. The CDR3 loop is CASSPGGKDYGYTF. DNA of the CDR3: TGTGCCAGCAGTCCCGGGGGTAAGGACTATGGCTACACCTTC.

The V gene is TRBV19, the J gene TRBJ1-1, with D perhaps matching TRBD1 (5 bases). Germline V lookup: CDR1 LNHDA, CDR2 SQIVND (reference sequence). The CDR3 covers 15 residues. Deletions cut 5 bases from V and 0 bases from J, with 13 bases between. The CDR3 sequence is CASSPLTDLNTEAFF. CDR3 nucleotides: TGTGCCAGTAGTCCACTGACAGACTTGAACACTGAAGCTTTCTTT.

The chain joins TRBV12-5 to TRBJ2-7; a weak D match, TRBD2 (7 bases). V was cut by 6 bases and J by 2 bases, with 26 bases left in between. This CDR3 has 18 residues. Germline CDR1 reads LGHNT; CDR2 reads FRNRAP. The CDR3 bases are TGTGCTAGTGGAACTCTTTCCACCGGGGGGCCGCCAGCCTACGAGCAGTACTTC. This translates into CASGTLSTGGPPAYEQYF.

This chain uses TRBV6-5 with TRBJ1-1; D is ambiguous. The CDR3 has 14 amino acids. V was shortened by 4 bases and J by 4 bases, with 13 bases between the two germline ends. Germline values: CDR1 MNHEY, CDR2 SVGAGI. The CDR3 DNA reads as TGTGCCAGCAGTTCTCAAGGGAGTATCACTGAAGCTTTCTTT. It translates to CASSSQGSITEAFF.

This chain joins TRBV5-6 and TRBJ2-7, with 9 nucleotides matching TRBD2. The germline gives CDR1 SGHDT, CDR2 YYEEEE. The CDR3 loop spans 15 amino acids. The V and J ends lost 4 bases and 2 bases, in that order; junction bases with no gene match: 7. The CDR3 sequence is CASSPWTSAAYEQYF. As DNA, the CDR3 is TGTGCCAGCAGCCCTTGGACTAGCGCCGCCTACGAGCAGTACTTC.

This chain connects TRBV29-1 to TRBJ1-4, with 11 positions matching TRBD1. The germline V gene encodes CDR1 SQVTM and CDR2 ANQGSEA. Trimming cost V 6 bases and J 8 bases; bases outside gene matches: 11. The CDR3 consists of 15 residues. In DNA, the CDR3 is TGCAGCGTACTGGACAGGGGGCGGGGGAGCGAAAAACTGTTTTTT. It translates to CSVLDRGRGSEKLFF.

The chain carries TRBV7-7 and TRBJ2-5; 7 positions match TRBD1. The ends lost 1 base at V and 4 bases at J; junction bases unmatched: 6. The CDR3 has 15 amino acids. Germline CDR1 SSHAT, CDR2 FNYEAQ (reference sequence). CDR3 in DNA: TGTGCCAGCAGCTTAGGAGGCAGGGGGTCAGAGACCCAGTACTTC. It encodes CASSLGGRGSETQYF.

The chain carries TRBV6-5 and TRBJ1-2; perhaps TRBD1 as D (6 bases). Germline V gives CDR1 MNHEY, CDR2 SVGAGI. V lost 6 bases and J 4 bases, leaving 9 bases between the germline ends. This CDR3 region has 12 residues. The chain's CDR3 is CASRRDIYGYTF. The CDR3 DNA reads as TGTGCCAGCAGACGGGACATCTATGGCTACACCTTC.

V gene TRBV4-2 combines with J gene TRBJ2-1; 7 positions match TRBD2. The V and J ends lost 0 bases and 5 bases, in that order; junction bases with no gene match: 4. This CDR3 is 15 amino acids long. Per germline, CDR1 LGHNA and CDR2 YNFKEQ. CDR3 amino acids: CASSQEGGRNNEQFF. For the CDR3, the DNA is TGTGCCAGCAGCCAAGAGGGGGGGAGGAACAATGAGCAGTTCTTC.

The rearrangement joins TRBV27 to TRBJ2-1; TRBD1 aligns across 8 bases. Germline-derived CDR1 and CDR2 are MNHEY and SMNVEV (reference sequence). The junction had 14 bases not matched to a gene; V was cut back by 5 bases and J by 8 bases. This CDR3 is built from 16 residues. The DNA for the CDR3 is TGTGCCAGCAGTCCACGGACAGGGACCAGGATCGATGAGCAGTTCTTC. Translating gives CASSPRTGTRIDEQFF.

This clone was seen only a few times. The chain links TRBV7-2 to TRBJ2-1; TRBD2 aligns across 12 bases. Losses at the gene ends were 3 bases for V and 16 bases for J; bases not matched to a gene: 4. In germline, CDR1 is SGHTA, CDR2 FQGNSA. This CDR3 contains 12 residues. CDR3 region: CASSFGLAGKFF. DNA of the CDR3: TGTGCCAGCAGCTTTGGACTAGCGGGGAAATTCTTC.

The V call is TRBV28, the J call TRBJ1-6, with 8 bases matching TRBD1. The V gene end was trimmed by 3 bases and the J gene end by 7 bases; junction bases not matched to a gene: 5. CDR1 is MDHEN and CDR2 is SYDVKM in the germline V gene. This CDR3 comprises 15 residues. DNA of the CDR3: TGTGCCAGCAGTTTTGACAGGGGCGGGAATTCACCCCTCCACTTT. This gives the protein CASSFDRGGNSPLHF.

This chain connects TRBV27 to TRBJ2-1; D call uncertain. Per the germline V gene, CDR1 is MNHEY and CDR2 is SMNVEV (reference sequence). Trimming took 5 bases from V and 13 from J, leaving 15 bases between them. This CDR3 spans 12 amino acids. CDR3 in DNA: TGTGCCAGCAGTCAACCCCGGCGACAACAGTTCTTC. This codes for CASSQPRRQQFF.

This rearrangement joins TRBV7-6 to TRBJ2-1; TRBD2 aligns across 7 bases. J gave up 2 bases and V 1 base, and 11 bases lay outside the gene matches. Per the germline V gene, CDR1 is SGHVS and CDR2 is FNYEAQ. CDR3 size: 18 residues. The DNA of the CDR3 is TGTGCCAGCAGCTTAGAAGCGGGGTTTGAATCTCCCTACAATGAGCAGTTCTTC. It is translated as CASSLEAGFESPYNEQFF.